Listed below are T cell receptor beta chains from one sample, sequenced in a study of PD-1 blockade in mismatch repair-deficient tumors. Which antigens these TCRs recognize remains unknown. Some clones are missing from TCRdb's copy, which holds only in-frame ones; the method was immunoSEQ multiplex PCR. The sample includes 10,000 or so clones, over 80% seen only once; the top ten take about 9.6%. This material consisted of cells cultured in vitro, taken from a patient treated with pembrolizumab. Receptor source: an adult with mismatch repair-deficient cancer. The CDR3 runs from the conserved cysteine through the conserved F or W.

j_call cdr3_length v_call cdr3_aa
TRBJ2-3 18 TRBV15 CATSRAFVAAGGTDTQYF
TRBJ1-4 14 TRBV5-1 CASSFGGTNEKLFF
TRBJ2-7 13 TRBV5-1 CASRIAASYEQYF
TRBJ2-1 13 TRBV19 CATGGTTYNEQFF
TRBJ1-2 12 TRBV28 CASRPGGYGYTF
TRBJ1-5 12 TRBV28 CASGRQDQPQHF
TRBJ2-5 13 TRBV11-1 CASSRTGVETQYF
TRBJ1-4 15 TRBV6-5 CASRHRTADGEKLFF
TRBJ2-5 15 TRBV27 CASKTQGGGQETQYF
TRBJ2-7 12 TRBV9 CASSALGDEQYF
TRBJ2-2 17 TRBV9 CASSATPGLAVTGELFF
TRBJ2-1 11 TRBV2 CASSPLGGQFF
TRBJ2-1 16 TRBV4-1 CASSQEGQGAWNEQFF
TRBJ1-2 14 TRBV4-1 CASSQGGLGYGYTF
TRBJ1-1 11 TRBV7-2 CASSLRPEAFF
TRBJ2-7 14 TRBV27 CASALRQPPAEQYF
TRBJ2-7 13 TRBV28 CASSWTITYEQYF
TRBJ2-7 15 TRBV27 CASSLSTRGASEQYF
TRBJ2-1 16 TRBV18 CASSPPNRGYNDEQFF
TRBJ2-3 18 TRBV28 CASSSPFKLAGDTDTQYF
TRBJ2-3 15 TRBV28 CASSLRREGEDTQYF
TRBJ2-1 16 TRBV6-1 CASSEALGGSANEQFF
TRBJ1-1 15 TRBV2 CASSIPTGKETEAFF
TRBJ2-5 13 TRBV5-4 CASSLSGEETQYF
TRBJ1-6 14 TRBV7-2 CASSLTPPIIVLHF
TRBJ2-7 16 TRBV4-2 CASSQSGTGVSYEQYF
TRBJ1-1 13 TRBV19 CASSRDRGTEAFF
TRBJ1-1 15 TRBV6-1 CASSPTGVPNTEAFF
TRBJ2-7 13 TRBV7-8 CASSSGTLYEQYF
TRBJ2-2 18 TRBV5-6 CASSLPGQGTVGTGELFF
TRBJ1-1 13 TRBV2 CASMGIANTEAFF
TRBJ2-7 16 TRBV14 CASSHSPAGGVYEQYF